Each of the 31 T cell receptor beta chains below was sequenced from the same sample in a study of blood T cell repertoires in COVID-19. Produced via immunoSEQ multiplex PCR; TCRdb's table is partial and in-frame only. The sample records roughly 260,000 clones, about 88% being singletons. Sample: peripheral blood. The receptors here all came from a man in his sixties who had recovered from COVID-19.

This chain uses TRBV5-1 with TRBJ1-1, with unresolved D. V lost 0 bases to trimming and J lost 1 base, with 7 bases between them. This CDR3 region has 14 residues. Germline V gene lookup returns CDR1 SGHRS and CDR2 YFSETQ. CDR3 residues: CASSLAPKNTEAFF. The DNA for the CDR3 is TGCGCCAGCAGCTTGGCTCCTAAGAACACTGAAGCTTTCTTT.

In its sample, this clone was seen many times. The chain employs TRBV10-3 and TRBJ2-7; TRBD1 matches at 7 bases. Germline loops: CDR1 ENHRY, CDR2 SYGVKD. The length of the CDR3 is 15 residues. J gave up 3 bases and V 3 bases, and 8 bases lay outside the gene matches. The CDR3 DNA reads TGTGCCATCAGTGACCCGGGACAGCTTAACTACGAGCAGTACTTC. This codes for CAISDPGQLNYEQYF.

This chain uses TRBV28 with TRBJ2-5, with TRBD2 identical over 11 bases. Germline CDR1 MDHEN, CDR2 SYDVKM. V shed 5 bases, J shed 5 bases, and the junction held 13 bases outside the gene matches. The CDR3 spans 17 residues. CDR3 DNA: TGTGCCAGCAGTCCTACTAGCGGGGGCGGGAATTGGGAGACCCAGTACTTC. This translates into CASSPTSGGGNWETQYF.

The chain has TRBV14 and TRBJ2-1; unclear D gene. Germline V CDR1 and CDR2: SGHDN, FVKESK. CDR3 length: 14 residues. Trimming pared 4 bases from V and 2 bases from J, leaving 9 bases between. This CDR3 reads CASSPLSPYNEQFF. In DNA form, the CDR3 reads TGTGCCAGCAGCCCCCTATCCCCCTACAATGAGCAGTTCTTC.

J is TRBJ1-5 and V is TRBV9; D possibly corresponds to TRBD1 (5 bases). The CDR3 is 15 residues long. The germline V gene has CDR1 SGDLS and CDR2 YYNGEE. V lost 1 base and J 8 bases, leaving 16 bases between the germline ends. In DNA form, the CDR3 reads TGTGCCAGCAGCGTAACAGGAGGGTCCGGGGAGCCCCAGCATTTT. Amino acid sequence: CASSVTGGSGEPQHF.

The CDR3 DNA follows: TGTGCCAGCAGCCAAGAGGGCAGGGGGACAACGAACACTGAAGCTTTCTTT. This gives the protein CASSQEGRGTTNTEAFF. The chain couples TRBV4-2 to TRBJ1-1, with TRBD1 matching 7 bases. V lost 0 bases, J lost 1 base, and 8 bases stayed unmatched. Per germline, CDR1 LGHNA and CDR2 YNFKEQ. CDR3 size: 17 residues.

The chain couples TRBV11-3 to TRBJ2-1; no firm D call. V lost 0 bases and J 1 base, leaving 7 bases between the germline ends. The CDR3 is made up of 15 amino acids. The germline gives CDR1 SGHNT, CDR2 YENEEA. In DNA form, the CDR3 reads TGTGCCAGCAGCTTAGATGAACAGTCCTACAATGAGCAGTTCTTC. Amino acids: CASSLDEQSYNEQFF.

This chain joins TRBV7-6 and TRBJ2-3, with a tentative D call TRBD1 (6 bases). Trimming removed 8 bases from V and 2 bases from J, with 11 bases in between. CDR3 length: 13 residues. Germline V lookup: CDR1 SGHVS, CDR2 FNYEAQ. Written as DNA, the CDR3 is TGTGCCAGCTTGTCAGGGGCCACAGATACGCAGTATTTT. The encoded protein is CASLSGATDTQYF.

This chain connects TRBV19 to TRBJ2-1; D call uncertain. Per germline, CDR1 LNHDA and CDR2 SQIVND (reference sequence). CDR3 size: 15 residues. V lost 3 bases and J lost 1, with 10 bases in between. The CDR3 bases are TGTGCCAGTAGTATTGTCCGGGTATCCTACAATGAGCAGTTCTTC. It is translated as CASSIVRVSYNEQFF.

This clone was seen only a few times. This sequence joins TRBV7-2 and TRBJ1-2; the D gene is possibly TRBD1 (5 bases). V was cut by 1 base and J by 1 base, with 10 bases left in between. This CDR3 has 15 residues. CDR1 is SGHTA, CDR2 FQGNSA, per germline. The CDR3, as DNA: TGTGCCAGCAGCTTAGGACAGCATAATAACTATGGCTACACCTTC. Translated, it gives CASSLGQHNNYGYTF.

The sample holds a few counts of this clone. The CDR3 nucleotides are TGCGCCAGCAGCCAAGAGAGGGCAGGGGGCAAGCCCCAGCATTTT. Amino acids: CASSQERAGGKPQHF. This chain connects TRBV4-1 to TRBJ1-5; the match to TRBD1 covers 8 bases. This CDR3 contains 15 residues. Germline V gives CDR1 MGHRA, CDR2 YSYEKL. V trimming: 0 bases; J trimming: 8 bases; junction bases outside the gene matches: 6.

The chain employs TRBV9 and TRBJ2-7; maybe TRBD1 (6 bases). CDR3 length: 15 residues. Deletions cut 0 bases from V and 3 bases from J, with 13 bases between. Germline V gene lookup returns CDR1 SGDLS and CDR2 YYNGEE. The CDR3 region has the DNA TGTGCCAGCAGCGTAGACCCGGGACAAATCTACGAGCAGTACTTC. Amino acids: CASSVDPGQIYEQYF.

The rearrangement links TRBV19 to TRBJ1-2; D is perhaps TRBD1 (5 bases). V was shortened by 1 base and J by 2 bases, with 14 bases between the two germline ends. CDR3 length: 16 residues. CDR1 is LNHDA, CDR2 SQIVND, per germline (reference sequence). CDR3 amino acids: CASSIATGRTNYGYTF. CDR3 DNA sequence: TGTGCCAGTAGTATAGCCACAGGCCGTACGAACTATGGCTACACCTTC.

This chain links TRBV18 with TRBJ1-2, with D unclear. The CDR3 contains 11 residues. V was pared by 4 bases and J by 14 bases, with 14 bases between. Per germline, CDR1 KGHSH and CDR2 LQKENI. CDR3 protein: CASSLQKQFTF. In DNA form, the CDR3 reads TGTGCCAGCTCACTACAAAAACAGTTTACCTTC.

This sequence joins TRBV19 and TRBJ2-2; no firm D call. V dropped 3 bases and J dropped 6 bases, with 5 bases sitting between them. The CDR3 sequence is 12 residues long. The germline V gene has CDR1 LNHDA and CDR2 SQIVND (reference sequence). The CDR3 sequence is CASSIFPGELFF. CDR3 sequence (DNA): TGTGCCAGTAGTATCTTCCCCGGGGAGCTGTTTTTT.

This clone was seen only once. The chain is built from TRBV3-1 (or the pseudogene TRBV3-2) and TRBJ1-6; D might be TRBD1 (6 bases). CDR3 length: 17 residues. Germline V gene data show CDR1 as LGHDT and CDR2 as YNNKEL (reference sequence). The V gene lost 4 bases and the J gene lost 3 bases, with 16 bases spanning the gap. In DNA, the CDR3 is TGTGCCAGCAGCCCTGATAGGGGGGGTGTCTATAATTCACCCCTCCACTTT. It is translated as CASSPDRGGVYNSPLHF.

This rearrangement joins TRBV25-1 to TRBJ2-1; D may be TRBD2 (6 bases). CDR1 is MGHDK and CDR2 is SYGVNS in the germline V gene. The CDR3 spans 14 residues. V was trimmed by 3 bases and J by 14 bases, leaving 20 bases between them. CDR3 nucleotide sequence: TGTGCCAGCAGTGATGGACTATACAGGAGAAACAAGTTCTTC. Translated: CASSDGLYRRNKFF.

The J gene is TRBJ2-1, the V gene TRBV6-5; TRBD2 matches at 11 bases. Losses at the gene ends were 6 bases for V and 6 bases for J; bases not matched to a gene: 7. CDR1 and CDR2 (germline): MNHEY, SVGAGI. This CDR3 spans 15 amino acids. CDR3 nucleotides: TGTGCCAGCAGACCCCTAGCGGGGGGCTTCAATGAGCAGTTCTTC. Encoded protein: CASRPLAGGFNEQFF.

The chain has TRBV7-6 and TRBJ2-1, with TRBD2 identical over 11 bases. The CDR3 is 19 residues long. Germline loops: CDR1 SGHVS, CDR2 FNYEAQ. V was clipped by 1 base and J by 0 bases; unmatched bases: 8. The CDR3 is CASSLVGASGGLSYNEQFF. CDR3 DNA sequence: TGTGCCAGCAGCTTAGTGGGGGCTAGCGGGGGGCTCTCCTACAATGAGCAGTTCTTC.

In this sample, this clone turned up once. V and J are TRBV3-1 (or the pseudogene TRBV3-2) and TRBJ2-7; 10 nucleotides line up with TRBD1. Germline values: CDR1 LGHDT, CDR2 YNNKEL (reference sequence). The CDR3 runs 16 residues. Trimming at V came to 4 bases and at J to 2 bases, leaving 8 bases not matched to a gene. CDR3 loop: CASSLLATGGAYEQYF. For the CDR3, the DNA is TGTGCCAGCAGCCTACTTGCGACAGGGGGCGCCTACGAGCAGTACTTC.

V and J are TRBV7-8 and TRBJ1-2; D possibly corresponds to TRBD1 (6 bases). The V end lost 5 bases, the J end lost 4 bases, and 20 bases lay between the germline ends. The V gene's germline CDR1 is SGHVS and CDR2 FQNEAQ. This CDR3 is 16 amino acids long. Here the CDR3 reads CASSPSTGKDGYGYTF. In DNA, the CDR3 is TGTGCCAGCAGCCCAAGTACAGGGAAAGATGGCTATGGCTACACCTTC. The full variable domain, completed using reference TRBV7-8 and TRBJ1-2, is GAGVSQSPRYKVAKRGQDVALRCDPISGHVSLFWYQQALGQGPEFLTYFQNEAQLDKSGLPSDRFFAERPEGSVSTLKIQRTQQEDSAVYLCASSPSTGKDGYGYTFGSGTRLTVV.

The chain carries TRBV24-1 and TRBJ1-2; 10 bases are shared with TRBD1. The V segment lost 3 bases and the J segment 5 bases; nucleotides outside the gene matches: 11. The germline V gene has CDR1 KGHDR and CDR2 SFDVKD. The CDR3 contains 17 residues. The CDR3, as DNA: TGTGCCACCAGTGATCAGAACCGGGACAGGGGCACTTATGGCTACACCTTC. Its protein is CATSDQNRDRGTYGYTF.

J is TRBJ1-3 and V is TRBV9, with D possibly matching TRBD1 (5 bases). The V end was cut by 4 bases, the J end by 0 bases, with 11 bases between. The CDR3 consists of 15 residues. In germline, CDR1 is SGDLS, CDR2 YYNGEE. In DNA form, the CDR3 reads TGTGCCAGCAGCCCGGACATTGGCTCTGGAAACACCATATATTTT. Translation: CASSPDIGSGNTIYF.

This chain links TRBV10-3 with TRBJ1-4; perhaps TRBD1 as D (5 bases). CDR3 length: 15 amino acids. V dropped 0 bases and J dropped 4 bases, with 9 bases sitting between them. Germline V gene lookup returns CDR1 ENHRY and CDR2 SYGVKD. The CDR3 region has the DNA TGTGCCATCAGTGAGTCGGCAGGGCTTAATGAAAAACTGTTTTTT. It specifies CAISESAGLNEKLFF.

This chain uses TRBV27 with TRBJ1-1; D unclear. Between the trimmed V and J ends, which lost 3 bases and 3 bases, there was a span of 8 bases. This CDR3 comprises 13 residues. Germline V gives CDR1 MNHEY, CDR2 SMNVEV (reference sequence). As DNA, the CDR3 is TGTGCCAGCAGTTTTGGCCCCTACACTGAAGCTTTCTTT. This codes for CASSFGPYTEAFF.

CDR3 loop: CASSLLRVAPGGTQYF. CDR3 coding DNA: TGTGCCAGCAGCTTGCTGCGTGTGGCGCCGGGGGGGACCCAGTACTTC. The chain recombines TRBV11-2 with TRBJ2-5, with TRBD2 matching 7 bases. V lost 3 bases, J lost 7 bases, and 14 bases stayed unmatched. The CDR3 runs 16 residues. CDR1 is SGHAT, CDR2 FQNNGV, per germline.

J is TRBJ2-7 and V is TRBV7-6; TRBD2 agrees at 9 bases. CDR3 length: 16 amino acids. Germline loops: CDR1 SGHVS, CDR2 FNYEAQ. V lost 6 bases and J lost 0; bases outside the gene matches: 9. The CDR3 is CASSLIAGADSYEQYF. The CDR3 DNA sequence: TGTGCCAGCAGTCTTATAGCGGGGGCCGACTCCTACGAGCAGTACTTC.

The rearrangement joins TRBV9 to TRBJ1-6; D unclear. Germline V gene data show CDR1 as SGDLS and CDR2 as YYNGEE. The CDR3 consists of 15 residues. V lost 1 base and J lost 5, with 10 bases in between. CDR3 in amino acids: CASSVIAGDNSPLHF. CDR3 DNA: TGTGCCAGCAGCGTAATTGCCGGGGATAATTCACCCCTCCACTTT.

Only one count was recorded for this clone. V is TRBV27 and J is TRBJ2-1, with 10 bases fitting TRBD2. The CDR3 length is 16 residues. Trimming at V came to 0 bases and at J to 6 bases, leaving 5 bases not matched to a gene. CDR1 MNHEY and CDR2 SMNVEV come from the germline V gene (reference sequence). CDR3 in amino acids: CASSLSFSGGANEQFF. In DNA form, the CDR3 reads TGTGCCAGCAGTTTATCGTTCAGCGGGGGGGCCAATGAGCAGTTCTTC.

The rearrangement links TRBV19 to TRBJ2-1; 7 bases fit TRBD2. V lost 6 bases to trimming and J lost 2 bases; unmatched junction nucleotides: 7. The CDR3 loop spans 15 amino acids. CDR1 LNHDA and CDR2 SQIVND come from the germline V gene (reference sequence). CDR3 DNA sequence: TGTGCCAGTAGCGTCAGCGGGGTGGCCTACAATGAGCAGTTCTTC. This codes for CASSVSGVAYNEQFF.

The CDR3 DNA reads TGTGCCAGCAGCACCTACAGGGGGCCCTACAATGAGCAGTTCTTC. It yields the protein CASSTYRGPYNEQFF. The genes are TRBV11-2 and TRBJ2-1; 9 nucleotides agree with TRBD1. CDR3 length: 15 amino acids. J lost 2 bases, V lost 5 bases, and 4 bases had no gene match. The germline V gene has CDR1 SGHAT and CDR2 FQNNGV. Full variable domain (missing parts from reference TRBV11-2 and TRBJ2-1): EAGVAQSPRYKIIEKRQSVAFWCNPISGHATLYWYQQILGQGPKLLIQFQNNGVVDDSQLPKDRFSAERLKGVDSTLKIQPAKLEDSAVYLCASSTYRGPYNEQFFGPGTRLTVL.